Sequencing of this T cell receptor beta chain was carried out in a study of T-cell reconstitution after alpha-beta-depleted transplantation in children listed by TCRdb under 2016. In terms of the full investigation: T-cell immune reconstitution after TCRalphabeta/CD19-depleted allogeneic hematopoietic cell transplantation in children was quantitatively tracked in the study by means of TCR repertoire profiling.

CDR1 and CDR2 are drawn from the germline V gene: MNHEY, SVGEGT. CDR3 length: 16 amino acids, cysteine to phenylalanine. The kept DNA is CDR3 alone, 48 bases in frame from the first base. V trim: 5 bases; J trim: 0 bases; unmatched bases: 10. This clonotype was detected only a few times. The antigen it binds to is not known. Per-base quality was not reported, and no clone a single base away is much larger than it. To prepare the library, PCR was applied. The run used an Illumina HiSeq 2500. Molecular barcoding was employed in the preparation of TCR libraries, with unique molecular identifiers being used to normalize TCRbeta repertoire quantification. Clones were called with MiXCR by TCRdb after fastp trimmed the public reads at Q25, and only in-frame beta chains were retained. Each entry is one CDR3 protein sequence, shown with its most common DNA and genes. The sample yields a few hundred thousand distinct CDR3 sequences; about 9.3% were counted once. Approximately 2.3% of the sample goes to the ten largest clones.

The sequence derives from a human donor who donated a stem cell graft to a child with acute lymphoblastic leukemia. The sample was PBMCs from the stem cell graft donor, taken from the stem cell graft. The rearranged segments are TRBV6-2 or TRBV6-3 and TRBJ2-7, and TRBD2 matches 7 of the central bases. The DNA is as follows: TGTGCCAGCAGTCTTACGACTAGCAGCTACTCCTACGAGCAGTACTTC. It specifies CASSLTTSSYSYEQYF.